Presented here are 29 T cell receptor beta chains from one specimen sequenced in a study of blood T cell repertoires in COVID-19. Here immunoSEQ multiplex PCR was the method, and the copy in TCRdb shows in-frame clones only, minus some. There are some 130,000 clones in the sample; roughly two thirds occur only once, and approximately 2% lies in the top ten. The sample taken for sequencing was peripheral blood. The source of these receptors is a woman between 65 and 79 years old with acute or convalescent COVID-19.

The V gene is TRBV27, the J gene TRBJ1-1, with 7 nucleotides matching TRBD1. The CDR3 covers 14 residues. Germline CDR1 MNHEY, CDR2 SMNVEV (reference sequence). Germline trimming cut 5 bases from V and 3 bases from J; bases unmatched to any gene: 6. The CDR3 sequence: CASSPRQGYTEAFF. The CDR3 coding sequence is TGTGCCAGCAGTCCGCGACAGGGCTACACTGAAGCTTTCTTT.

Only one count was recorded for this clone. The chain links TRBV3-1 (or the pseudogene TRBV3-2) to TRBJ1-6; D might be TRBD1 (5 bases). V was pared by 0 bases and J by 10 bases, with 13 bases between. This CDR3 is 15 amino acids long. CDR1 is LGHDT, CDR2 YNNKEL, per germline (reference sequence). CDR3 in amino acids: CASSQDAFPGSPLHF. In DNA, the CDR3 is TGTGCCAGCAGCCAAGATGCCTTTCCAGGGTCACCCCTCCACTTT.

J is TRBJ2-7 and V is TRBV6-5, with a possible D match to TRBD1 (6 bases). CDR3 size: 15 residues. Germline V gene sequence: CDR1 MNHEY, CDR2 SVGAGI. The ends were cut back, 4 bases at V and 0 bases at J, with 13 bases in the middle. CDR3 loop: CASSSTDRSSYEQYF. In DNA, the CDR3 is TGTGCCAGCAGTTCCACTGACAGGTCCTCCTACGAGCAGTACTTC.

J is TRBJ1-2 and V is TRBV6-5, with unresolved D. The CDR3 is made up of 12 amino acids. V gave up 6 bases and J gave up 0 bases, with 5 bases separating them. Germline-derived CDR1 and CDR2 are MNHEY and SVGAGI. This chain's CDR3 is CASSGANYGYTF. The CDR3, as DNA: TGTGCCAGCAGCGGAGCTAACTATGGCTACACCTTC.

The genes are TRBV6-5 and TRBJ2-5; 7 nucleotides align to TRBD1. The germline gives CDR1 MNHEY, CDR2 SVGAGI. The junction had 2 bases not matched to a gene; V was cut back by 2 bases and J by 5 bases. The CDR3 sequence is 13 residues long. DNA of the CDR3: TGTGCCAGCAGTTACGGACAGGCCGAGACCCAGTACTTC. Translating it yields CASSYGQAETQYF.

V usage is TRBV30 and J usage is TRBJ1-5; D gene unclear. The germline V gene encodes CDR1 GTSNPN and CDR2 SVGIG (reference sequence). The CDR3 is 14 amino acids. The V and J ends lost 2 bases and 6 bases respectively, with 14 bases between them. In DNA form, the CDR3 reads TGTGCCTGGAGTCCAAGTTCAAGCGCTCAGCCCCAGCATTTT. Its translation is CAWSPSSSAQPQHF.

The rearrangement joins TRBV10-2 to TRBJ1-1; D perhaps matches TRBD1 (5 bases). The germline V gene has CDR1 WSHSY and CDR2 SAAADI. The CDR3 totals 14 residues. V lost 6 bases to trimming and J lost 1 base, with 12 bases between them. The CDR3 spells CASRGVGGNTEAFF. The CDR3 coding sequence is TGCGCCAGCAGGGGCGTCGGGGGGAACACTGAAGCTTTCTTT.

V usage is TRBV24-1 and J usage is TRBJ2-7; D possibly corresponds to TRBD2 (6 bases). The V end was cut by 4 bases, the J end by 6 bases, with 12 bases between. The germline CDR1 and CDR2 sequences are KGHDR and SFDVKD. The CDR3 covers 13 residues. As DNA, the CDR3 is TGTGCCACCAGTGAGCGACTAGATGGCGAGCAGTACTTC. Its protein is CATSERLDGEQYF.

V gene TRBV7-9 combines with J gene TRBJ1-2, with a weak D call TRBD1 (5 bases). The CDR3 extends over 14 amino acids. Looked up from germline, CDR1 is SEHNR and CDR2 is FQNEAQ (reference sequence). V gave up 0 bases and J gave up 4 bases, with 9 bases separating them. The CDR3 protein is CASSLADDSYGYTF. The CDR3 DNA reads as TGTGCCAGCAGCTTAGCCGACGACAGCTATGGCTACACCTTC.

The V and J genes are TRBV24-1 and TRBJ2-1; D gene uncertain. The germline V gene encodes CDR1 KGHDR and CDR2 SFDVKD. Deletions cut 4 bases from V and 1 base from J, with 16 bases between. The length of the CDR3 is 17 residues. In DNA form, the CDR3 reads TGTGCCACCAGTGAACAATCCCGACTCCCTTCCTACAATGAGCAGTTCTTC. It specifies CATSEQSRLPSYNEQFF.

J is TRBJ2-7 and V is TRBV7-6; D is undetermined. Trimming shortened V by 1 base and J by 7 bases, and 17 bases separated the two germline ends. The CDR3 is made up of 15 amino acids. CDR1 and CDR2 (germline): SGHVS, FNYEAQ. The CDR3 coding sequence is TGTGCCAGCAGCTTAGATCTTAGAGCCTCGGGTGAGCAGTACTTC. Amino acid sequence: CASSLDLRASGEQYF. Based on the CDR3 plus reference TRBV7-6 and TRBJ2-7, the full variable domain is GAGVSQSPRYKVTKRGQDVALRCDPISGHVSLYWYRQALGQGPEFLTYFNYEAQQDKSGLPNDRFSAERPEGSISTLTIQRTEQRDSAMYRCASSLDLRASGEQYFGPGTRLTVT.

In its sample, this clone was seen a few times. V and J are TRBV4-2 and TRBJ2-1; D gene unclear. The germline V and J ends were trimmed by 0 bases and 8 bases, with 8 bases remaining between them. This CDR3 region has 13 residues. Per the germline V gene, CDR1 is LGHNA and CDR2 is YNFKEQ. Here the CDR3 DNA reads TGTGCCAGCAGCCAAGACCCTACCTATGAGCAGTTCTTC. Amino acids: CASSQDPTYEQFF.

V is TRBV28 and J is TRBJ2-7; 7 bases map to TRBD1. Germline CDR1 is MDHEN and CDR2 is SYDVKM. This CDR3 is built from 14 residues. V was pared by 10 bases and J by 3 bases, with 12 bases of the junction left unmatched. The CDR3 DNA sequence: TGTGCCACACTACTTACAGGGGAGATCTACGAGCAGTACTTC. Amino acid sequence: CATLLTGEIYEQYF.

V is TRBV3-1 (or the pseudogene TRBV3-2) and J is TRBJ2-7; 10 positions agree with TRBD1. CDR1 LGHDT and CDR2 YNNKEL come from the germline V gene (reference sequence). The CDR3 runs 17 residues. Trimming removed 3 bases from V and 3 bases from J; junction bases left unmatched: 11. CDR3 bases: TGTGCCAGCAGCCAGTATCCGGGACAGGGGATGGGCTACGAGCAGTACTTC. The encoded protein is CASSQYPGQGMGYEQYF.

The V gene is TRBV7-2, the J gene TRBJ2-7; the match to TRBD1 covers 11 bases. The CDR3 contains 13 residues. Germline trimming cut 5 bases from V and 6 bases from J; bases unmatched to any gene: 3. From germline, CDR1 is SGHTA and CDR2 FQGNSA. The CDR3 DNA sequence: TGTGCCAGCAGCATAGGGACAGGGGGCGAGCAGTACTTC. This translates into CASSIGTGGEQYF.

The rearrangement uses TRBV3-1 (or the pseudogene TRBV3-2) and TRBJ1-2, with D possibly being TRBD1 (5 bases). The CDR3 has 16 residues. The germline gives CDR1 LGHDT, CDR2 YNNKEL (reference sequence). V was clipped by 2 bases and J by 3 bases, with 16 bases between them. The chain's CDR3 is CASSQSTGGGYYGYTF. The CDR3 coding sequence is TGTGCCAGCAGCCAAAGTACAGGTGGGGGGTACTATGGCTACACCTTC.

V is TRBV29-1 and J is TRBJ2-2, with 8 bases lining up with TRBD1. Germline CDR1 is SQVTM and CDR2 is ANQGSEA. This CDR3 contains 15 residues. Losses at the gene ends were 5 bases for V and 2 bases for J; bases not matched to a gene: 7. CDR3 sequence: CSVLGQGANTGELFF. The CDR3 region has the DNA TGCAGCGTTTTAGGCCAGGGGGCAAACACCGGGGAGCTGTTTTTT.

The chain employs TRBV2 and TRBJ1-1; D not resolved. The length of the CDR3 is 12 residues. The germline V gene encodes CDR1 SNHLY and CDR2 FYNNEI. Trimming removed 7 bases from V and 4 bases from J, with 10 bases in between. CDR3 region: CASTGRGTEAFF. As DNA, the CDR3 is TGTGCCAGCACAGGACGGGGCACTGAAGCTTTCTTT.

This chain joins TRBV7-2 and TRBJ2-6, with no clear D. This CDR3 region has 12 residues. Germline assignment: CDR1 SGHTA and CDR2 FQGNSA. The germline V and J ends were trimmed by 0 bases and 12 bases, with 6 bases remaining between them. The CDR3 DNA reads as TGTGCCAGCAGCTTAGCCGCAGGCGTCCTGACTTTC. Residues: CASSLAAGVLTF.

The rearrangement joins TRBV19 to TRBJ2-5; tentatively, D is TRBD2 (5 bases). Per germline, CDR1 LNHDA and CDR2 SQIVND (reference sequence). CDR3 length: 12 residues. V was pared by 1 base and J by 5 bases, with 5 bases between. The CDR3 nucleotides read TGTGCCAGTAGTATAGCGGGGGAGACCCAGTACTTC. The encoded protein is CASSIAGETQYF.

V gene TRBV6-5 combines with J gene TRBJ1-1, with D maybe TRBD1 (5 bases). Germline CDR1 is MNHEY and CDR2 is SVGAGI. V lost 2 bases to trimming and J lost 8 bases, with 12 bases between them. This CDR3 region has 13 residues. CDR3 amino acids: CASSYEGRREAFF. The CDR3 region has the DNA TGTGCCAGCAGTTACGAGGGGAGGAGGGAAGCTTTCTTT.

This sequence joins TRBV19 and TRBJ2-7; a weak D match, TRBD1 (7 bases). Germline CDR1 is LNHDA and CDR2 is SQIVND (reference sequence). Trimming removed 5 bases from V and 2 bases from J, with 16 bases in between. CDR3 length equals 15 residues. The CDR3 DNA reads TGTGCCAGTAGTCCATCTACAGGGGAGGCCTACGAGCAGTACTTC. Its protein is CASSPSTGEAYEQYF.

This clone was observed at least ten times. This chain joins TRBV27 and TRBJ1-1; D not certain. The CDR3 totals 17 residues. Germline CDR1 MNHEY, CDR2 SMNVEV (reference sequence). V was shortened by 5 bases and J by 2 bases, with 21 bases between the two germline ends. CDR3 sequence reads: CASSPRSLVGENTEAFF. CDR3 nucleotides: TGTGCCAGCAGTCCCCGATCTCTCGTCGGGGAAAACACTGAAGCTTTCTTT.

The V call is TRBV5-5, the J call TRBJ2-3; TRBD2 is a possible D gene (5 bases). Germline CDR1 and CDR2: SGHKS and YYEKEE (reference sequence). Trimming took 6 bases from V and 3 from J, leaving 17 bases between them. CDR3 length equals 15 residues. The CDR3 sequence is CASIPSSAATDTQYF. In DNA, the CDR3 is TGTGCCAGCATCCCTAGCTCCGCAGCGACAGATACGCAGTATTTT.

The chain joins TRBV10-3 to TRBJ2-5, with 8 bases lining up with TRBD1. V lost 10 bases, J lost 3 bases, and 7 bases stayed unmatched. The CDR3 extends over 13 amino acids. Germline CDR1 is ENHRY and CDR2 is SYGVKD. Written as DNA, the CDR3 is TGTGCCACCCGAGGACAGGGCGAAGAGACCCAGTACTTC. Translated, it gives CATRGQGEETQYF.

The rearrangement links TRBV11-2 to TRBJ2-1; 11 positions agree with TRBD1. V lost 0 bases to trimming and J lost 3 bases; unmatched junction nucleotides: 1. Germline CDR1 and CDR2: SGHAT and FQNNGV. CDR3 length equals 16 residues. CDR3 sequence (DNA): TGTGCCAGCAGCTTAGAAGGGACAGGGGGCTACAATGAGCAGTTCTTC. Protein: CASSLEGTGGYNEQFF.

This CDR3 is CSVSISAADTQYF. DNA of the CDR3: TGCAGCGTTAGCATATCCGCGGCAGATACGCAGTATTTT. The chain uses TRBV29-1 and TRBJ2-3; D is unresolved. CDR1 and CDR2 (germline): SQVTM, ANQGSEA. The CDR3 runs to 13 residues. The V end lost 5 bases, the J end lost 4 bases, and 13 bases lay between the germline ends.

A few counts support this clone. The chain is built from TRBV6-6 and TRBJ1-2; D possibly corresponds to TRBD1 (5 bases). Trimming removed 7 bases at V and 7 bases at J, with 19 bases between. The germline V gene encodes CDR1 MNHNY and CDR2 SVGAGI (reference sequence). This CDR3 has 14 amino acids. In DNA, the CDR3 is TGTGCCAGCATCCCACCCGGGGGGACTTTTGGCTACACCTTC. Encoded protein: CASIPPGGTFGYTF.

V is TRBV3-1 (or the pseudogene TRBV3-2) and J is TRBJ2-1, with 9 nucleotides matching TRBD1. J was trimmed by 0 bases and V by 3 bases; bases with no gene match: 6. CDR1 and CDR2 from the germline V gene are LGHDT and YNNKEL (reference sequence). The CDR3 has 17 residues. The CDR3 DNA follows: TGTGCCAGCAGCCAGGGGGGGACAGGGCACTCCTACAATGAGCAGTTCTTC. It translates to CASSQGGTGHSYNEQFF.